This T cell receptor (beta chain) was observed in a study of cytomegalovirus exposure and HLA in healthy donors (dated by TCRdb to 2016 to 2017). Background for the entire study: The 500 to 700 repertoires of the first cohort and the 95 to 150 validation repertoires were produced on the same platform, according to a later analysis. A separate validation cohort of roughly 120 different subjects was used in addition to the approximately 670-subject first cohort. The study combined high-throughput TCR immunosequencing, statistical association of individual TCRs with disease status, and machine learning to predict cytomegalovirus infection status. The study aimed to test whether cataloging public T cell receptors could reveal signatures of past pathogen exposure.

A remark on this clone: What antigen it recognizes has not been identified. No qualities accompany the bases; no much larger clone lies one base away.

The donors were included in the validation cohort of over a hundred subjects, a group kept apart from the approximately 650-subject first cohort. Libraries came from the immunoSEQ multiplex PCR assay. Per the original workflow: A statistical classification framework was built for diagnosing cytomegalovirus status from the catalog of TCR beta chain sequences. The clones in this table, taken by TCRdb from immuneACCESS, are in-frame only. Not every clone is retained; where verified, under half of the shortfall comes from an unresolved V gene, and the cause of the rest is unknown. V, J and clone size are taken as reported in that table, and D and trimming were inferred from the DNA itself. The sample table contains 150,000 to 200,000 clones; only one count was recorded for 80% to 90% of them. In total, the top ten clones hold over 0.95% of the sample. The CDR3 runs 14 residues from the cysteine to the phenylalanine. Only the CDR3 DNA is retained, 42 bases long and in frame from the first base. CDR1 SGDLS and CDR2 YYNGEE were looked up in the germline V gene. The junction carries 14 bases between V and J, which are trimmed by 4 bases and 4 bases respectively.

What the work shows at the level of the full study, not this receptor alone: Most TCR sequences were observed very rarely across donors, whereas some public TCRs were present in many individuals. It was suggested by the authors that the approach could potentially be generalized to other disease states and immunological phenotypes. A later analysis had no HLA typing for the validation cohort, so co-occurrence there was scored across all 110 or so repertoires. The classifier was reported to diagnose cytomegalovirus status with high specificity and sensitivity in both the original and validation cohorts. A later analysis found that TCRs clustered in the first cohort also tended to co-occur in the roughly 120 validation repertoires, with 90% to 95% of cluster scores above 0. The study listed around 160 TCR beta chains as associated with cytomegalovirus. Three of the identified cytomegalovirus-associated TCR beta chains were confirmed in vitro to be specific for cytomegalovirus antigens.

The specimen sequenced was PBMCs. The chain employs TRBV9 and TRBJ2-5; the D gene assignment is ambiguous. The clonotype comes from a woman aged 25 to 39 in good health and CMV-seronegative. The CDR3 reads as follows: CASSPRQDGETQYF. The sequence in DNA is TGTGCCAGCAGCCCCCGCCAGGATGGAGAGACCCAGTACTTC.